Following are 10 T cell receptor beta chains from one sample sequenced in a study of Ad26.COV2.S vaccination and SARS-CoV-2 variants. Treatment of the sample: about 20 received Ad26.COV2.S at low or high dose, single or two shots; 5 received placebo; per-sample allocation not given. Samples came from day 63 after the first vaccine or placebo injection. The data were produced by immunoSEQ multiplex PCR, yet TCRdb's version contains in-frame clones alone and is incomplete. The repertoire holds around 500,000 clones, with about nine tenths as singletons. The material was peripheral blood, obtained in a trial of Ad26.COV2.S vaccine versus placebo. Source of these receptors: a person aged 18-65 years who received the Ad26.COV2.S COVID-19 vaccine or a placebo.

The chain combines TRBV18 with TRBJ1-1, with TRBD1 matching over 7 bases. Germline V lookup: CDR1 KGHSH, CDR2 LQKENI. This CDR3 has 12 amino acids. V lost 2 bases and J lost 7; bases outside the gene matches: 1. CDR3 in DNA: TGTGCCAGCTCACCAAGGACAGGTGAAGCTTTCTTT. Protein product: CASSPRTGEAFF.

This chain connects TRBV28 to TRBJ2-1; perhaps TRBD2 as D (6 bases). V lost 8 bases and J lost 0, with 17 bases in between. The CDR3 runs to 16 residues. Germline loops: CDR1 MDHEN, CDR2 SYDVKM. The CDR3 is CASGAFGGGSYNEQFF. The CDR3 DNA sequence: TGTGCCAGCGGGGCTTTTGGGGGAGGCTCCTACAATGAGCAGTTCTTC.

This clone has a handful of counts. The rearrangement uses TRBV19 and TRBJ1-6; no clear D gene. In germline, CDR1 is LNHDA, CDR2 SQIVND (reference sequence). With 5 bases removed from V and 10 bases from J, the gap between germline ends came to 9 bases. This CDR3 contains 12 residues. The CDR3 spells CASSAQQSPLHF. Written as DNA, the CDR3 is TGTGCCAGTAGTGCCCAACAGTCACCCCTCCACTTT.

The chain couples TRBV23-1 to TRBJ1-4; D perhaps matches TRBD1 (5 bases). TRBV23-1 is identified as an open reading frame with a role that is uncertain. The CDR3 is 19 amino acids. Trimming cost V 0 bases and J 6 bases, with 23 bases left between them. The CDR3 is CASSQSAAVVGPFHEKLFF. As DNA, the CDR3 is TGCGCCAGCAGTCAATCCGCGGCCGTAGTGGGACCCTTTCATGAAAAACTGTTTTTT.

This sequence joins TRBV7-8 and TRBJ2-5; D not resolved. This CDR3 is 14 amino acids long. The V gene lost 2 bases and the J gene lost 4 bases, with 11 bases spanning the gap. Germline lookup yields CDR1 SGHVS and CDR2 FQNEAQ. Here the CDR3 reads CASSLKVDRETQYF. CDR3 coding DNA: TGTGCCAGCAGCTTAAAGGTGGATCGAGAGACCCAGTACTTC.

Here the CDR3 reads CASSVSQGTGYNSPLHF. The CDR3 nucleotides read TGTGCCAGCAGCGTAAGCCAGGGGACAGGCTATAATTCACCCCTCCACTTT. This chain links TRBV9 with TRBJ1-6; 8 nucleotides align to TRBD1. Germline CDR1 is SGDLS and CDR2 is YYNGEE. The trim removed 1 base at V and 3 bases at J, leaving 6 bases unmatched. The CDR3 totals 17 residues.

The V call is TRBV5-6, the J call TRBJ1-1; D is ambiguous. The germline gives CDR1 SGHDT, CDR2 YYEEEE. V was clipped by 5 bases and J by 1 base, with 9 bases between them. The CDR3 consists of 13 residues. CDR3 loop: CASREGSNTEAFF. The DNA for the CDR3 is TGTGCCAGCAGGGAGGGATCGAACACTGAAGCTTTCTTT.

The V gene is TRBV14, the J gene TRBJ1-1; D may be TRBD1 (5 bases). Between the trimmed V and J ends, which lost 4 bases and 5 bases, there was a span of 20 bases. The CDR3 loop spans 16 amino acids. From germline, CDR1 is SGHDN and CDR2 FVKESK. The CDR3 protein is CASSLTRVVGVTEAFF. CDR3 nucleotide sequence: TGTGCCAGCAGCCTCACCAGGGTAGTTGGCGTTACTGAAGCTTTCTTT.

V and J are TRBV6-5 and TRBJ2-3; TRBD1 is a possible D gene (6 bases). The germline CDR1 and CDR2 sequences are MNHEY and SVGAGI. Trimming pared 6 bases from V and 8 bases from J, leaving 12 bases between. The CDR3 totals 12 residues. The CDR3 protein is CASRGTGPTQYF. As DNA, the CDR3 is TGTGCCAGCAGGGGAACAGGGCCTACGCAGTATTTT.

The rearrangement joins TRBV28 to TRBJ2-1, with 10 bases matching TRBD2. CDR1 is MDHEN, CDR2 SYDVKM, per germline. CDR3 length: 15 residues. V dropped 8 bases and J dropped 5; count of bases not matched to a gene: 9. CDR3 loop: CASGSSGSTHNEQFF. The CDR3 nucleotides are TGTGCCAGCGGCTCTAGCGGGAGCACCCACAATGAGCAGTTCTTC.